Below are 21 T cell receptor beta chains sequenced from a single sample in a study of graft-versus-host responses after intestinal transplantation (dated by TCRdb to the early 2020s). No antigen has been identified for these receptors. In light of the paper, this sample's time point label describes: cells obtained before transplantation from donor or recipient. Libraries came from the immunoSEQ multiplex PCR assay. TCRdb took over this immuneACCESS table, retaining in-frame rearrangements with V and J assigned. Such tables are incomplete; in checked studies, under half of the missing clones stem from an unresolved V gene, and the remainder is unexplained. This sample holds about 86,000 clones; over 80% were observed only once. Clones ranked in the top ten supply approximately 17% of the sample. Sequencing used unstimulated CD8+ T cells sorted from spleen or lymph node cells, obtained before intestinal transplant. These receptors all stem from a human donor who received an intestinal transplant.

The rearrangement links TRBV6-4 to TRBJ2-3; TRBD1 matches at 8 bases. Germline loops: CDR1 MRHNA, CDR2 SNTAGT. Germline trimming cut 4 bases from V and 4 bases from J; bases unmatched to any gene: 7. The CDR3 runs to 15 residues. The CDR3 coding sequence is TGTGCCAGCAGTGCGAAGGCAGGGGGCCCAGATACGCAGTATTTT. Protein: CASSAKAGGPDTQYF.

This clone was counted once. The same CDR3 is also encoded by other DNA sequences in this sample. The V call is TRBV2, the J call TRBJ2-5, with TRBD2 matching 7 bases. Germline trimming cut 4 bases from V and 3 bases from J; bases unmatched to any gene: 8. Germline CDR1 reads SNHLY; CDR2 reads FYNNEI. The CDR3 is 15 residues long. CDR3 sequence (DNA): TGTGCCAGCAGTGCCGGGCGGGAGCGTGAAGAGACCCAGTACTTC. This codes for CASSAGREREETQYF.

The V and J genes are TRBV5-3 and TRBJ2-1; 9 positions agree with TRBD2. TRBV5-3 has ORF status, its function being uncertain. The CDR3 contains 16 residues. J was trimmed by 5 bases and V by 2 bases; bases with no gene match: 8. The CDR3 DNA reads as TGTGCCAGAAGCTTCTGGCGGGGGGGCTTCCACAATGAGCAGTTCTTC. Its protein is CARSFWRGGFHNEQFF.

V is TRBV5-1 and J is TRBJ2-5; D may be TRBD1 (6 bases). Germline CDR1 and CDR2: SGHRS and YFSETQ. The CDR3 totals 17 residues. Trimming took off 4 bases at V and 1 base at J, with 20 bases between the two ends. The CDR3 is CASSLGAQVSRQETQYF. CDR3 bases: TGCGCCAGCAGCCTGGGGGCACAGGTTTCTCGCCAAGAGACCCAGTACTTC.

The gene calls are TRBV2 and TRBJ2-1, with a possible D match to TRBD2 (6 bases). V lost 7 bases, J lost 10 bases, and 23 bases lay in between. The CDR3 spans 15 residues. CDR1 SNHLY and CDR2 FYNNEI come from the germline V gene. CDR3 coding DNA: TGTGCCAGCACCCCGGGCCCCTTCGGACTAATAGAGCAGTTCTTC. This encodes CASTPGPFGLIEQFF.

This clone was seen only once. The chain is built from TRBV10-3 and TRBJ2-7, with 12 bases aligning to TRBD1. After removal of 6 bases from V and 4 bases from J, the junction contained 4 bases not matched to a gene. There are 14 residues in the CDR3. Looked up from germline, CDR1 is ENHRY and CDR2 is SYGVKD. The CDR3 nucleotides are TGTGCCATCAGCCCGGGACAGGGGGCTTACGAGCAGTACTTC. Protein: CAISPGQGAYEQYF.

The count of this clone is one. This chain connects TRBV5-4 to TRBJ2-5; tentatively, D is TRBD2 (5 bases). V was clipped by 5 bases and J by 1 base, with 9 bases between them. This CDR3 has 13 residues. Germline V gives CDR1 SGHNT, CDR2 YYREEE (reference sequence). The CDR3 sequence: CASRLGAQETQYF. For the CDR3, the DNA is TGTGCCAGCAGACTGGGAGCCCAAGAGACCCAGTACTTC.

The chain combines TRBV7-9 with TRBJ2-4; possible D gene TRBD1, 5 bases. The CDR3 runs to 14 residues. The germline V gene encodes CDR1 SEHNR and CDR2 FQNEAQ (reference sequence). V was cut by 5 bases and J by 1 base, with 9 bases left in between. The CDR3 here is CASSAQGAKNIQYF. In DNA form, the CDR3 reads TGTGCCAGCAGCGCCCAGGGTGCCAAAAACATTCAGTACTTC.

V and J are TRBV27 and TRBJ1-2, with D unclear. The CDR3 spans 15 residues. Trimming removed 5 bases at V and 6 bases at J, with 19 bases between. Per germline, CDR1 MNHEY and CDR2 SMNVEV (reference sequence). CDR3 DNA: TGTGCCAGCAGTCCACTTCCCTCAGGACCTGATGGCTACACCTTC. It translates to CASSPLPSGPDGYTF.

In this sample, this clone turned up a few times. As DNA, the CDR3 is TGTGCCAGCAGTTTTGACAGGGGGCAGGCCGGGGAGCTGTTTTTT. This translates into CASSFDRGQAGELFF. The chain carries TRBV28 and TRBJ2-2; TRBD1 matches at 10 bases. Germline V lookup: CDR1 MDHEN, CDR2 SYDVKM. V lost 3 bases to trimming and J lost 6 bases; unmatched junction nucleotides: 4. CDR3 size: 15 residues.

The V gene is TRBV6-6, the J gene TRBJ1-1; unclear D gene. The CDR3 totals 14 residues. V was cut by 7 bases and J by 7 bases, with 19 bases left in between. The V gene's germline CDR1 is MNHNY and CDR2 SVGAGI (reference sequence). For the CDR3, the DNA is TGTGCCAGCAAATGGGAAGTCGTGGAGGGTGAAGCTTTCTTT. Translation gives CASKWEVVEGEAFF.

This sequence joins TRBV5-1 and TRBJ2-2; D unclear. Trimming took off 1 base at V and 3 bases at J, with 10 bases between the two ends. This CDR3 is 15 amino acids long. Per germline, CDR1 SGHRS and CDR2 YFSETQ. The chain's CDR3 is CASSLSPVDTGELFF. As DNA, the CDR3 is TGCGCCAGCAGCTTGAGTCCCGTAGACACCGGGGAGCTGTTTTTT. The full variable domain, in which reference TRBV5-1 and TRBJ2-2 provide the parts outside the CDR3, is KAGVTQTPRYLIKTRGQQVTLSCSPISGHRSVSWYQQTPGQGLQFLFEYFSETQRNKGNFPGRFSGRQFSNSRSEMNVSTLELGDSALYLCASSLSPVDTGELFFGEGSRLTVL.

The gene calls are TRBV6-4 and TRBJ2-7, with D tentatively TRBD1 (5 bases). Germline V lookup: CDR1 MRHNA, CDR2 SNTAGT. Trimming left V 10 bases short and J 0 bases short, with 25 bases between. This CDR3 has 17 residues. In nucleotides, the CDR3 is TGTGCCAACTATAGGGGTTCCCAATTGTCTCTCTCCTACGAGCAGTACTTC. This codes for CANYRGSQLSLSYEQYF.

The rearrangement uses TRBV9 and TRBJ1-1, with D possibly matching TRBD1 (5 bases). Germline CDR1 reads SGDLS; CDR2 reads YYNGEE. Trimming cost V 0 bases and J 8 bases, with 8 bases left between them. The CDR3 spans 12 residues. CDR3 loop: CASSVDGAEAFF. DNA of the CDR3: TGTGCCAGCAGCGTAGATGGGGCGGAAGCTTTCTTT. Supplemented by reference TRBV9 and TRBJ1-1, the full variable domain reads DSGVTQTPKHLITATGQRVTLRCSPRSGDLSVYWYQQSLDQGLQFLIQYYNGEERAKGNILERFSAQQFPDLHSELNLSSLELGDSALYFCASSVDGAEAFFGQGTRLTVV.

The J gene is TRBJ1-3, the V gene TRBV5-1, with D unclear. The CDR3 sequence is 14 residues long. Looked up from germline, CDR1 is SGHRS and CDR2 is YFSETQ. V was cut by 5 bases and J by 0 bases, with 9 bases left in between. This CDR3 reads CASRYESSGNTIYF. CDR3 DNA: TGCGCCAGCAGATATGAGAGCTCTGGAAACACCATATATTTT.

The chain couples TRBV9 to TRBJ1-1; 8 bases align to TRBD1. Per the germline V gene, CDR1 is SGDLS and CDR2 is YYNGEE. This CDR3 region has 16 residues. Losses at the gene ends were 3 bases for V and 5 bases for J; bases not matched to a gene: 12. In nucleotides, the CDR3 is TGTGCCAGCAGCGCCCAAGCGGACAGGGAAGGGACTGAAGCTTTCTTT. Protein: CASSAQADREGTEAFF.

This clone was seen more than once but under ten times. J is TRBJ2-1 and V is TRBV6-1; no clear D. This CDR3 contains 14 residues. The germline V gene has CDR1 MNHNS and CDR2 SASEGT. Deletions cut 1 base from V and 4 bases from J, with 8 bases between. The CDR3 loop reads CASSEEIDYNEQFF. The CDR3 DNA reads TGTGCCAGCAGTGAAGAGATAGATTACAATGAGCAGTTCTTC.

V gene TRBV21-1 combines with J gene TRBJ2-1; the DNA was not compared with TRBD1, the D call given in the table. TRBV21-1 represents a pseudogene. The CDR3 covers 14 residues. The CDR3 nucleotides read TGTGCCAGCAGCCCTAGGACAGGGGACAATGAGCAGTTCTTC. Its protein is CASSPRTGDNEQFF.

This clone was observed a handful of times. The germline gene is not matched at one end of the junction; a read error may be the cause. This sequence joins TRBV5-1 and TRBJ1-1; D uncertain. The CDR3 runs to 15 residues. Germline V gene lookup returns CDR1 SGHRS and CDR2 YFSETQ. CDR3 sequence reads: CASSLAGMRNAEAFF. In DNA, the CDR3 is TGCGCCAGCAGCTTGGCCGGAATGAGGAACGCTGAAGCTTTCTTT.

The genes are TRBV5-4 and TRBJ2-7; possible D gene TRBD1, 6 bases. CDR1 is SGHNT, CDR2 YYREEE, per germline (reference sequence). Trimming cost V 5 bases and J 0 bases, with 18 bases left between them. The CDR3 length is 16 residues. This chain's CDR3 is CASRRGPPGDSYEQYF. The CDR3 DNA is TGTGCCAGCAGACGCGGGCCGCCAGGGGACTCCTACGAGCAGTACTTC.

This rearrangement joins TRBV7-9 to TRBJ1-4; maybe TRBD1 (6 bases). V shed 7 bases and J shed 0 bases, with 21 bases lying between them. The CDR3 contains 18 residues. Germline loops: CDR1 SEHNR, CDR2 FQNEAQ (reference sequence). CDR3 sequence reads: CASTYGQNPLATNEKLFF. The DNA of the CDR3 is TGTGCCAGCACCTATGGACAGAACCCCCTTGCAACTAATGAAAAACTGTTTTTT. The whole variable domain, filled in from reference TRBV7-9 and TRBJ1-4, reads DTGVSQNPRHKITKRGQNVTFRCDPISEHNRLYWYRQTLGQGPEFLTYFQNEAQLEKSRLLSDRFSAERPKGSFSTLEIQRTEQGDSAMYLCASTYGQNPLATNEKLFFGSGTQLSVL.